This is a list of T cell receptor beta chains from one sample in a study of T cell responses to AZD1222 COVID-19 vaccine. The table came from immunoSEQ multiplex PCR; TCRdb's copy has only in-frame clones and leaves some out. The data show around 190,000 clones, 80% to 90% seen once. The starting material was peripheral blood, obtained 28 days after the second AZD1222 dose. The receptors stem from an adult who received the AZD1222 COVID-19 vaccine. Both conserved end residues are part of each CDR3. A D gene is named only where the DNA matches it firmly. For some rows the clone size is stated as once, few or many, or as a class when expanded; others skip it.

J: TRBJ2-5
V: TRBV6-5
size: NA
D: TRBD1
DNA: TGTGCCAGTTTAATCGGACAGGGAAGGGAGACCCAGTACTTC
CDR3: CASLIGQGRETQYF

J: TRBJ1-6
V: TRBV7-2
size: NA
D: TRBD1
DNA: TGTGCCAGCGGACGGGACAGGGGGCCTTATAATTCACCCCTCCACTTT
CDR3: CASGRDRGPYNSPLHF

J: TRBJ2-3
V: TRBV11-3
size: NA
D: TRBD2
DNA: TGTGCCAGCAGCTTGGGACTAGCGGGGTTGAGGGATACGCAGTATTTT
CDR3: CASSLGLAGLRDTQYF

J: TRBJ1-4
V: TRBV5-1
size: NA
D: NA
DNA: TGCGCCAGCAGCTCGGGACCGAGTAATGAAAAACTGTTTTTT
CDR3: CASSSGPSNEKLFF

J: TRBJ1-5
V: TRBV29-1
size: NA
D: NA
DNA: TGCAGCGTGAGGACGGTGGGGGTAAATCAGCCCCAGCATTTT
CDR3: CSVRTVGVNQPQHF

J: TRBJ1-1
V: TRBV30
size: NA
D: NA
DNA: TGTGCCTGGACCGTGGAGGGGAGGACTGAAGCTTTCTTT
CDR3: CAWTVEGRTEAFF

J: TRBJ1-1
V: TRBV30
size: NA
D: NA
DNA: TGTGCCTGGCGACGGCCCGCAACAGGGCGTGGGAACACTGAAGCTTTCTTT
CDR3: CAWRRPATGRGNTEAFF

J: TRBJ1-3
V: TRBV5-1
size: few
D: NA
DNA: TGCGCCAGCAGCTTGGGACCCCCCAGGGGAGGTGGAAACACCATATATTTT
CDR3: CASSLGPPRGGGNTIYF

J: TRBJ1-1
V: TRBV5-6
size: NA
D: NA
DNA: TGTGCCAGCAGCTTGGCCGGAGTTGACACTGAAGCTTTCTTT
CDR3: CASSLAGVDTEAFF

J: TRBJ2-2
V: TRBV30
size: NA
D: NA
DNA: TGTGCCTGGAGTGGGGGCGCACGGGGGACCACCGGGGAGCTGTTTTTT
CDR3: CAWSGGARGTTGELFF

J: TRBJ1-4
V: TRBV7-9
size: NA
D: NA
DNA: TGTGCCAGCAGCTTGAATCAGGAAAAACTGTTTTTT
CDR3: CASSLNQEKLFF

J: TRBJ2-2
V: TRBV6-2/TRBV6-3
size: NA
D: TRBD1
DNA: TGTGCCAGCAGTTCGGGACAGGGATACACCGGGGAGCTGTTTTTT
CDR3: CASSSGQGYTGELFF

J: TRBJ2-5
V: TRBV3-1/TRBV3-2
size: NA
D: NA
DNA: TGTGCCAGCAGCCATGCAGCAGTCCAAGAGACCCAGTACTTC
CDR3: CASSHAAVQETQYF

J: TRBJ1-2
V: TRBV29-1
size: few
D: NA
DNA: TGCAGCGTCGGGAATGTAGGGCACGGCTACACCTTC
CDR3: CSVGNVGHGYTF

J: TRBJ2-7
V: TRBV7-2
size: NA
D: NA
DNA: TGTGCCAGCAGCTTCCAGGGAGAGCCCTACGAGCAGTACTTC
CDR3: CASSFQGEPYEQYF

J: TRBJ1-2
V: TRBV30
size: once
D: NA
DNA: TGTGCCTGGAGTTCCGGACAGACTATGCGCTACACCTTC
CDR3: CAWSSGQTMRYTF

J: TRBJ1-6
V: TRBV11-2
size: NA
D: TRBD1
DNA: TGTGCCAGCAGCGCGGGACAGGGGCTTAATTCACCCCTCCACTTT
CDR3: CASSAGQGLNSPLHF

J: TRBJ1-3
V: TRBV9
size: NA
D: TRBD1
DNA: TGTGCCAGCAGCGTAGGCGGACAGGCTGGAGGATCCCTATATTTT
CDR3: CASSVGGQAGGSLYF

J: TRBJ1-2
V: TRBV2
size: NA
D: NA
DNA: TGTGCCAGCAGTGGGGAGGGCCGGGTCTATGGCTACACCTTC
CDR3: CASSGEGRVYGYTF

J: TRBJ2-1
V: TRBV9
size: NA
D: NA
DNA: TGTGCCAGCAGCGTGAACAGCCCCTACAATGAGCAGTTCTTC
CDR3: CASSVNSPYNEQFF

J: TRBJ2-7
V: TRBV4-1
size: NA
D: TRBD2
DNA: TGCGCCAGCAGCCTGGGACTAGCGGGGGTAGACGAGCAGTACTTC
CDR3: CASSLGLAGVDEQYF

J: TRBJ1-6
V: TRBV5-1
size: NA
D: TRBD1
DNA: TGCGCCAGCAGCCAGAGACAGGGAGAGGATTCACCCCTCCACTTT
CDR3: CASSQRQGEDSPLHF

J: TRBJ2-4
V: TRBV9
size: few
D: NA
DNA: TGTGCCAGCAGCGTTGGGGAAGCCAAAAACATTCAGTACTTC
CDR3: CASSVGEAKNIQYF

J: TRBJ2-7
V: TRBV18
size: NA
D: TRBD1
DNA: TGTGCCAGCTCATCAATCGATCGACAGGGAGAGCAGTACTTC
CDR3: CASSSIDRQGEQYF

J: TRBJ1-1
V: TRBV7-2
size: NA
D: NA
DNA: TGTGCCAGCAGCGGCAGGTTAACCATGAACACTGAAGCTTTCTTT
CDR3: CASSGRLTMNTEAFF

J: TRBJ2-3
V: TRBV6-2/TRBV6-3
size: NA
D: NA
DNA: TGTGCCAGCAGTATGGGACCACCGAGCACAGATACGCAGTATTTT
CDR3: CASSMGPPSTDTQYF

J: TRBJ1-2
V: TRBV25-1
size: NA
D: NA
DNA: TGTGCCAGCAGTGAGGGGGGTTTCTATGGCTACACCTTC
CDR3: CASSEGGFYGYTF

J: TRBJ1-1
V: TRBV5-5
size: NA
D: NA
DNA: TGTGCCAGCAGCTCGATCCGAGAAAACACTGAAGCTTTCTTT
CDR3: CASSSIRENTEAFF

J: TRBJ1-4
V: TRBV2
size: NA
D: NA
DNA: TGTGCCAGCAGTGGGCTGGGCGGATATGAAAAACTGTTTTTT
CDR3: CASSGLGGYEKLFF

J: TRBJ2-3
V: TRBV28
size: NA
D: TRBD2
DNA: TGTGCCAGCAGTTACCTCTCAGCGGGGGGCACAGATACGCAGTATTTT
CDR3: CASSYLSAGGTDTQYF

J: TRBJ2-3
V: TRBV2
size: NA
D: NA
DNA: TGTGCCAGCAGTACCCCAGATACGCAGTATTTT
CDR3: CASSTPDTQYF

J: TRBJ2-1
V: TRBV2
size: NA
D: NA
DNA: TGTGCCAGCAACGGGGCTTCCTACAATGAGCAGTTCTTC
CDR3: CASNGASYNEQFF

J: TRBJ2-1
V: TRBV30
size: NA
D: NA
DNA: TGTGCCTGGAGTCCAACAGGGCTAAACTACAATGAGCAGTTCTTC
CDR3: CAWSPTGLNYNEQFF

J: TRBJ1-1
V: TRBV5-1
size: NA
D: NA
DNA: TGCGCCAGCAGCTTGGTGACAGCCACTGAAGCTTTCTTT
CDR3: CASSLVTATEAFF

J: TRBJ1-5
V: TRBV19
size: once
D: TRBD1
DNA: TGTGCCAGTTCTACAGGGGGGAAACAGCCCCAGCATTTT
CDR3: CASSTGGKQPQHF

J: TRBJ2-1
V: TRBV11-2
size: NA
D: TRBD1
DNA: TGTGCCAGCAGCCCAGGGGGCGCCCGTGGTAATGAGCAGTTCTTC
CDR3: CASSPGGARGNEQFF

J: TRBJ2-5
V: TRBV7-8
size: NA
D: NA
DNA: TGTGCCAGCAGCTTAGGGAACCGGGACCGACGGGAGACCCAGTACTTC
CDR3: CASSLGNRDRRETQYF

J: TRBJ1-1
V: TRBV2
size: NA
D: NA
DNA: TGTGCCAGCAGACCAGAGAAGTTGGTAGCTTTCTTT
CDR3: CASRPEKLVAFF

J: TRBJ2-1
V: TRBV4-1
size: once
D: NA
DNA: TGCGCCAGCAGCCAAGCTCGGGGTCCCAATGAGCAGTTCTTC
CDR3: CASSQARGPNEQFF

J: TRBJ1-5
V: TRBV30
size: many
D: NA
DNA: TGTGCCTGGAGCCGGGGCGGGCTTCATCAGCCCCAGCATTTT
CDR3: CAWSRGGLHQPQHF

J: TRBJ1-2
V: TRBV3-1/TRBV3-2
size: NA
D: NA
DNA: TGTGCCAGCAGCCAAGTAATTTCAGGCGGAACGGAGGGCTACACCTTC
CDR3: CASSQVISGGTEGYTF

J: TRBJ2-7
V: TRBV29-1
size: NA
D: TRBD1
DNA: TGCAGCGCAGGGACAGGGGGGCCCCTCGAGCAGTACTTC
CDR3: CSAGTGGPLEQYF

J: TRBJ2-3
V: TRBV7-9
size: NA
D: NA
DNA: TGTGCCAGCAGCTTGGGCCCTAAGGATACGCAGTATTTT
CDR3: CASSLGPKDTQYF

J: TRBJ2-7
V: TRBV12-3/TRBV12-4
size: NA
D: NA
DNA: TGTGCCAGCAGTTTGGAAGTCTACGAGCAGTACTTC
CDR3: CASSLEVYEQYF

J: TRBJ2-2
V: TRBV3-1/TRBV3-2
size: NA
D: TRBD2
DNA: TGTGCCAGCAGCCCGTACCTAGCGGGGGGGCCCAGCGCCGGGGAGCTGTTTTTT
CDR3: CASSPYLAGGPSAGELFF

J: TRBJ1-2
V: TRBV4-2
size: NA
D: NA
DNA: TGTGCCAGCAGCCCCCAGTCACTAGACAGGCCATATGGCTACACCTTC
CDR3: CASSPQSLDRPYGYTF

J: TRBJ2-7
V: TRBV6-5
size: NA
D: NA
DNA: TGTGCCAGCAGTTTAAGGGGTTACGAGCAGTACTTC
CDR3: CASSLRGYEQYF

J: TRBJ1-2
V: TRBV19
size: few
D: NA
DNA: TGTGCCAGTACTACCCAGGCGCCTAACTATGGCTACACCTTC
CDR3: CASTTQAPNYGYTF